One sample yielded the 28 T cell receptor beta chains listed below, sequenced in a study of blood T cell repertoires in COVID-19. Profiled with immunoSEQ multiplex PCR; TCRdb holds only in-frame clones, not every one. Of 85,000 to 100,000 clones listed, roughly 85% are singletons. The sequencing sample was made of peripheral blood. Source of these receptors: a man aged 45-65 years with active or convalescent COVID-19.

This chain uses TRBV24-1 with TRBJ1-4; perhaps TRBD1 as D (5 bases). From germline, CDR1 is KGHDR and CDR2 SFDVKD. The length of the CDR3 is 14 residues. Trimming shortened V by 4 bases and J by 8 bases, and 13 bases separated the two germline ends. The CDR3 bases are TGTGCCACCAGTGACCGGGAGACAGCCGAAAAACTGTTTTTT. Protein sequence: CATSDRETAEKLFF.

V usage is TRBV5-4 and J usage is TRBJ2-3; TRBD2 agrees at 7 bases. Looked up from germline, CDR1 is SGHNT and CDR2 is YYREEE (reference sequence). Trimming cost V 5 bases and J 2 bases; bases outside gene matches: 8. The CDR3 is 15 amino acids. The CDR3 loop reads CASRSGTTHTDTQYF. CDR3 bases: TGTGCCAGCAGATCCGGGACTACCCACACAGATACGCAGTATTTT.

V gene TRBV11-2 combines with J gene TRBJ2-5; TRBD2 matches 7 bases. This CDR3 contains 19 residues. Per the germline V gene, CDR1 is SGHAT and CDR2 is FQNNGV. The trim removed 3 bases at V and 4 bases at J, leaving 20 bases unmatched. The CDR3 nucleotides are TGTGCCAGCAGCTTCAGGTCAGCGGGGCCAGCACGGATTCGAGAGACCCAGTACTTC. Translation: CASSFRSAGPARIRETQYF.

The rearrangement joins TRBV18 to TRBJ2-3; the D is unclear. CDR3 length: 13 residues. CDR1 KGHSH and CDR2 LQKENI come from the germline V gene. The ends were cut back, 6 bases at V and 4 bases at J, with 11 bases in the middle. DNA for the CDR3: TGTGCCAGCTCCCCCAGTGTTGCAGATACGCAGTATTTT. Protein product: CASSPSVADTQYF.

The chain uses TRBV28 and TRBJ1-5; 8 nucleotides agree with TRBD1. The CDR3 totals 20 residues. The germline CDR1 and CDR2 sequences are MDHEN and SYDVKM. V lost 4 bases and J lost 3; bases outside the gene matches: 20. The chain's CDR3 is CASSSNAPGGAIWVNQPQHF. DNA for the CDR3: TGTGCCAGCAGTTCGAACGCTCCAGGGGGCGCGATCTGGGTCAATCAGCCCCAGCATTTT.

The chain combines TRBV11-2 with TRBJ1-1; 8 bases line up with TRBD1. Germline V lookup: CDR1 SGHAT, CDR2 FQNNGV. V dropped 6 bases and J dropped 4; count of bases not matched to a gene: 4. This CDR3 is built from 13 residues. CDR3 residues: CASRFTGGTEAFF. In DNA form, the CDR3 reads TGTGCCAGCAGATTTACAGGGGGCACTGAAGCTTTCTTT.

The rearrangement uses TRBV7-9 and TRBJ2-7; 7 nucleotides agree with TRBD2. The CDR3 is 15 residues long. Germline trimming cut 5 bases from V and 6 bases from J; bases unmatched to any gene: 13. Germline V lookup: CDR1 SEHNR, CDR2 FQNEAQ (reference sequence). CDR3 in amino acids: CASSPRSSGHGEQYF. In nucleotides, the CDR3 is TGTGCCAGCAGCCCCCGTTCTAGCGGACACGGCGAGCAGTACTTC.

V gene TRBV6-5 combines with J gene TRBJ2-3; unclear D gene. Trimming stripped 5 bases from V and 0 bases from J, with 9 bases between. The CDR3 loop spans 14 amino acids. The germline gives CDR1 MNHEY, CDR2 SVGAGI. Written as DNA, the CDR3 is TGTGCCAGCAGTCCCTACCGAAGCACAGATACGCAGTATTTT. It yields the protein CASSPYRSTDTQYF.

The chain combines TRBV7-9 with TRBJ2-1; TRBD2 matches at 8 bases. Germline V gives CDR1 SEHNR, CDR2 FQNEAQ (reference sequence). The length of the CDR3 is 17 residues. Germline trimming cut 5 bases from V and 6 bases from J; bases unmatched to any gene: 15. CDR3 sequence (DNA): TGTGCCAGCAGCCCCCGGGAGGGAGGGGGTGCGGGCAATGAGCAGTTCTTC. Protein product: CASSPREGGGAGNEQFF.

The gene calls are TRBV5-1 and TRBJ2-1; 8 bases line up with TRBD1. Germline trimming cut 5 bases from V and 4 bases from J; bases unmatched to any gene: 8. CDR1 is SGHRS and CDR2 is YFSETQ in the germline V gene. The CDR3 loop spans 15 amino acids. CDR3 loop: CASRHDRGPYNEQFF. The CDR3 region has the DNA TGCGCCAGCAGACACGACAGGGGTCCTTACAATGAGCAGTTCTTC.

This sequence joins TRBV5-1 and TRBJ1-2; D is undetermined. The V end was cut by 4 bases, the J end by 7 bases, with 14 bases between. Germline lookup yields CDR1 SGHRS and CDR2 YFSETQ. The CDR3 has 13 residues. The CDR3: CASSPTNEGGYTF. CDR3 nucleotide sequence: TGCGCCAGCAGCCCAACGAACGAGGGTGGCTACACCTTC. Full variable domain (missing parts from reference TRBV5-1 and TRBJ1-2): KAGVTQTPRYLIKTRGQQVTLSCSPISGHRSVSWYQQTPGQGLQFLFEYFSETQRNKGNFPGRFSGRQFSNSRSEMNVSTLELGDSALYLCASSPTNEGGYTFGSGTRLTVV.

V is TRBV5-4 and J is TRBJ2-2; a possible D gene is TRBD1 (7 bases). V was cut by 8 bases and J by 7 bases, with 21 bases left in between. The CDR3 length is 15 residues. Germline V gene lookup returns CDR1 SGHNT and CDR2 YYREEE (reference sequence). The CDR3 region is CASRDWDRGFGELFF. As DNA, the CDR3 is TGTGCCAGTCGGGACTGGGACAGAGGCTTCGGGGAGCTGTTTTTT.

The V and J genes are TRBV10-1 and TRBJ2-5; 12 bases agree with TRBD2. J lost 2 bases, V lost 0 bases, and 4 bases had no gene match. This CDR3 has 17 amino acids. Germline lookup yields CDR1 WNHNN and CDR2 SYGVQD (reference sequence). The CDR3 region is CASSESTSGGGQETQYF. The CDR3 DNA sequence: TGCGCCAGCAGTGAGTCGACTAGCGGGGGAGGGCAAGAGACCCAGTACTTC.

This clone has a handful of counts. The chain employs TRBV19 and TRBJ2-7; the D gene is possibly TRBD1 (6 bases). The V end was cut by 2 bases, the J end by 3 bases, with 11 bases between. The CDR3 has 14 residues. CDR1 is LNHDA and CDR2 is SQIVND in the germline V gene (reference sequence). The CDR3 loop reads CASSINRVGYEQYF. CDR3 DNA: TGTGCCAGTAGTATAAACAGGGTGGGCTACGAGCAGTACTTC.

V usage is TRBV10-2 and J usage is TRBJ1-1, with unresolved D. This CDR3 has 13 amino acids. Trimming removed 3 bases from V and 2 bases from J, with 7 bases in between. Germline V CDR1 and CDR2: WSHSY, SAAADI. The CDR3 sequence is CASSDTRNTEAFF. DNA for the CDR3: TGCGCCAGCAGTGATACGCGAAACACTGAAGCTTTCTTT.

In nucleotides, the CDR3 is TGTGCCAGTAGTGTCACAGGGGGCACGGGAAACACCATATATTTT. This translates into CASSVTGGTGNTIYF. The chain carries TRBV19 and TRBJ1-3, with 9 nucleotides matching TRBD1. This CDR3 spans 15 amino acids. The germline gives CDR1 LNHDA, CDR2 SQIVND (reference sequence). J gave up 4 bases and V 5 bases, and 6 bases lay outside the gene matches.

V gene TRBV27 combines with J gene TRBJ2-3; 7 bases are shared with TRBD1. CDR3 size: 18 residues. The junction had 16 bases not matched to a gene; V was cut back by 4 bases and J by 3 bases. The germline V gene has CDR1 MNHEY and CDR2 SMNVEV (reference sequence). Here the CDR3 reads CASSSYTSTGLRTDTQYF. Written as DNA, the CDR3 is TGTGCCAGCAGTTCCTACACTTCGACAGGGCTTCGGACAGATACGCAGTATTTT.

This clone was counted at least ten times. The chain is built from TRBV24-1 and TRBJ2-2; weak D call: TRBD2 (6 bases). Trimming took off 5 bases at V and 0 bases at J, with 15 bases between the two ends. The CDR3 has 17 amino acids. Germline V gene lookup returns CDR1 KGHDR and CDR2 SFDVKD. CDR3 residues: CATSGRVEGSNTGELFF. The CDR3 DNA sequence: TGTGCCACCAGTGGCCGGGTGGAGGGCTCGAACACCGGGGAGCTGTTTTTT.

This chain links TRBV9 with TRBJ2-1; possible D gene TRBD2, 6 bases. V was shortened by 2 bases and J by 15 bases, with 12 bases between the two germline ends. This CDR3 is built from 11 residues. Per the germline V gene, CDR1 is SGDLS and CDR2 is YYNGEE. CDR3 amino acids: CASSVGGNLFF. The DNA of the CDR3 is TGTGCCAGCAGCGTGGGCGGGAATCTGTTCTTC.

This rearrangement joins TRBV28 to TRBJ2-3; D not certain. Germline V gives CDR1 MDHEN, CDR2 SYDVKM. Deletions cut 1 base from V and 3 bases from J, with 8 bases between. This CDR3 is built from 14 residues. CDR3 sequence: CASSLSFPTDTQYF. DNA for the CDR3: TGTGCCAGCAGTTTATCTTTCCCGACAGATACGCAGTATTTT.

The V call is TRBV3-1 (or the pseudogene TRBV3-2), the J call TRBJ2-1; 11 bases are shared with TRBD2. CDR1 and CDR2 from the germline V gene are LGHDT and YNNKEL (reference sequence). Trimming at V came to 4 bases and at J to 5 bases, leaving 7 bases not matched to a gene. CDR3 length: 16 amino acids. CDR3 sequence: CASSPMTSGAHNEQFF. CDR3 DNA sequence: TGTGCCAGCAGCCCGATGACTAGCGGGGCTCACAATGAGCAGTTCTTC.

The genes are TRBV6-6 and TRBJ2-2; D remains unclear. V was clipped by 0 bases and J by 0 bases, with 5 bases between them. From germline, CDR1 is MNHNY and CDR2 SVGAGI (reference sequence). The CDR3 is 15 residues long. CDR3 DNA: TGTGCCAGCAGTTACTCTCGCGCGAACACCGGGGAGCTGTTTTTT. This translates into CASSYSRANTGELFF.

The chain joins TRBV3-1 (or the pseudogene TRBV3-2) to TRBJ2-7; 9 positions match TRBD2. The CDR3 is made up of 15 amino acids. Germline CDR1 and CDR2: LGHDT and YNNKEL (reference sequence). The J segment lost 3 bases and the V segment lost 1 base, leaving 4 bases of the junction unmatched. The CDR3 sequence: CASSQGPSGNYEQYF. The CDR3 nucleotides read TGTGCCAGCAGCCAAGGTCCTAGCGGGAACTACGAGCAGTACTTC.

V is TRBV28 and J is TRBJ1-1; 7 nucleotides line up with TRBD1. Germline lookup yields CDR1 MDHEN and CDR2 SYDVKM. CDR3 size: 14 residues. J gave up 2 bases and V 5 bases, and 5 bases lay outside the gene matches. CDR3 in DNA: TGTGCCAGCAGTGGGGACAGATTTAACACTGAAGCTTTCTTT. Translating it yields CASSGDRFNTEAFF.

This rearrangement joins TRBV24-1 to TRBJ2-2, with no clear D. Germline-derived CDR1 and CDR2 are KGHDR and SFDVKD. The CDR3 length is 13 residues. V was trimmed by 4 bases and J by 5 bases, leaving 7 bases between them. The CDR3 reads CATSEPGTGELFF. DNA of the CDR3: TGTGCCACCAGTGAACCCGGGACCGGGGAGCTGTTTTTT.

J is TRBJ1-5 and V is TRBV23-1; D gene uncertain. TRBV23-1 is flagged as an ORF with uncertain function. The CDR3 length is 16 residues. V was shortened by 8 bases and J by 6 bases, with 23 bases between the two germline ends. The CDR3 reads CASPRNPGGYTQPQHF. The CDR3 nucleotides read TGCGCCAGCCCACGAAACCCGGGAGGTTATACTCAGCCCCAGCATTTT.

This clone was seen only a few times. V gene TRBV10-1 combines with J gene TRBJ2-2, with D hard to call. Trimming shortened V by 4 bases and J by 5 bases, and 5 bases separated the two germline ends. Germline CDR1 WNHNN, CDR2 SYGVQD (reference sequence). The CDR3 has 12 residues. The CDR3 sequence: CASSGQTGELFF. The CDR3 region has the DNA TGCGCCAGCAGTGGCCAGACCGGGGAGCTGTTTTTT.

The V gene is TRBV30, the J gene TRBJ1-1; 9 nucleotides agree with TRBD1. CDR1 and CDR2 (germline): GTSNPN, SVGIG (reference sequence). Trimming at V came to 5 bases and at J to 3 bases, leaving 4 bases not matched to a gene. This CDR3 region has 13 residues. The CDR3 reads CAWGQGWDTEAFF. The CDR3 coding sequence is TGTGCCTGGGGACAGGGGTGGGACACTGAAGCTTTCTTT. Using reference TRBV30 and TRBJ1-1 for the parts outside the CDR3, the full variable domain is SQTIHQWPATLVQPVGSPLSLECTVEGTSNPNLYWYRQAAGRGLQLLFYSVGIGQISSEVPQNLSASRPQDRQFILSSKKLLLSDSGFYLCAWGQGWDTEAFFGQGTRLTVV.